What follows is one TCR beta chain and its context. This entry is derived from a study of OX40 agonist ivuxolimab in advanced cancers. Turning to the study itself: Patients in the trial were receiving intravenous ivuxolimab every 2 weeks, at doses of 0.01 to 10 mg/kg. At 65% to 85% male, the cohort had a mean age of approximately 60 years, ranging from about 23 to 79.

V was clipped by 5 bases and J by 5 bases, with 19 bases between them. Germline CDR1 and CDR2: KGHSH and LQKENI. CDR3 size: 16 residues. Produced via immunoSEQ multiplex PCR; TCRdb's table is partial and in-frame only. The sample yields about 60,000 clones, 85% seen once. The chain has TRBV18 and TRBJ1-3; perhaps TRBD1 as D (5 bases). This TCR derives from an adult with an advanced solid tumor such as melanoma, head and neck, liver or kidney cancer. This material consisted of CD4+ or CD8+ T cells sorted from blood, taken in a trial of the OX40 agonist ivuxolimab. Here the CDR3 reads CASSSPWGRFRNTIYF. CDR3 coding DNA: TGTGCCAGCTCATCTCCTTGGGGACGGTTTAGAAACACCATATATTTT.